Listed below are T cell receptor beta chains from one sample, sequenced in a study of PD-1 blockade in classical Hodgkin lymphoma. Profiling relied on immunoSEQ multiplex PCR, and the TCRdb table lists in-frame clones only, not all of them. The data contain 41,000 or so clones, over 60% of them singletons. This material consisted of peripheral blood mononuclear cells (PBMCs), taken at baseline. Every receptor here comes from a human donor with classical Hodgkin lymphoma. Both conserved end residues are part of each CDR3. A D gene is named only where the DNA matches it firmly. Some rows have no size entry. The others give once, few or many, or a class for an expanded clone.

d_call,j_call,v_call,clone_size,cdr3_nt,cdr3_aa
TRBD1,TRBJ2-5,TRBV2,once,TGTGCCAGCAGCCGGACAGGGCAAGAGACCCAGTACTTC,CASSRTGQETQYF
NA,TRBJ1-2,TRBV28,few,TGTGCCAGCAGTTTCGGGGACGTGAGGGGCTACACCTTC,CASSFGDVRGYTF
NA,TRBJ1-2,TRBV19,once,TGTGCCAGTAGTATAGAGGGAAGGGGGAACTATGGCTACACCTTC,CASSIEGRGNYGYTF
TRBD1,TRBJ1-3,TRBV6-5,few,TGTGCCAGCAGCTCCCAGGCAGGGGGAAGAAACACCATATATTTT,CASSSQAGGRNTIYF
NA,TRBJ2-5,TRBV7-9,NA,TGTGCCAGCAGCTTTTTACTGGGGGCGTTTCAAGAGACCCAGTACTTC,CASSFLLGAFQETQYF
TRBD1,TRBJ2-1,TRBV5-1,NA,TGCGCCAGCCACCTCGGACAGGGGGGGAACAATGAGCAGTTCTTC,CASHLGQGGNNEQFF
TRBD2,TRBJ2-1,TRBV7-6,NA,TGTGCCAGCAGCACGGGACTAGCGGGGCAGACCTACAATGAGCAGTTCTTC,CASSTGLAGQTYNEQFF
NA,TRBJ2-7,TRBV7-2,NA,TGTGCCAGCAGCTTTGGTGGGATGAAAGCCTACGAGCAGTACTTC,CASSFGGMKAYEQYF
NA,TRBJ2-1,TRBV29-1,few,TGCAGCGTTGAAAAGGGCTATGGGGGCAATGAGCAGTTCTTC,CSVEKGYGGNEQFF
NA,TRBJ1-5,TRBV6-1,NA,TGTGCCAGCAGTGGAGCAGGGAACAATCAGCCCCAGCATTTT,CASSGAGNNQPQHF
NA,TRBJ2-2,TRBV7-7,NA,TGTGCCAGCAGCTTAACGGCGAGCTCACAGGGATTGGCAGCCGGGGAGCTGTTTTTT,CASSLTASSQGLAAGELFF
NA,TRBJ1-1,TRBV7-9,NA,TGTGCCAGCAGCTTAGCGGCGGAGGGGGAAGCTTTCTTT,CASSLAAEGEAFF
NA,TRBJ1-1,TRBV6-1,NA,TGTGCCAGCAGTGGCCTAAGGGGCACTGAAGCTTTCTTT,CASSGLRGTEAFF
TRBD1,TRBJ2-2,TRBV18,NA,TGTGCCAGCTCACCCGGGACAGGGATATCTGGGGAGCTGTTTTTT,CASSPGTGISGELFF
TRBD2,TRBJ2-7,TRBV7-9,large,TGTGCCAGCAGCTTAGAGGGCGGGAGACGGCCCTACGAGCAGTACTTC,CASSLEGGRRPYEQYF
NA,TRBJ2-7,TRBV5-8,NA,TGTGCCAGCAGACTCGACAGGGAGGGGGGTAATTACGAGCAGTACTTC,CASRLDREGGNYEQYF
TRBD1,TRBJ2-3,TRBV19,once,TGTGCCAGTAGTATAGTGGGACAGAACACAGATACGCAGTATTTT,CASSIVGQNTDTQYF
TRBD1,TRBJ1-1,TRBV30,few,TGTGCCTGGAGGACAGGGAGAGACACTGAAGCTTTCTTT,CAWRTGRDTEAFF
TRBD2,TRBJ2-5,TRBV5-1,once,TGCGCCAGCAGCTTGAGGCCTAGCGGGAGTGAGACCCAGTACTTC,CASSLRPSGSETQYF
NA,TRBJ1-1,TRBV9,NA,TGTGCCAGCAGCGTAGTGGTGCAGGGGAACACTGAAGCTTTCTTT,CASSVVVQGNTEAFF
NA,TRBJ1-6,TRBV2,NA,TGTGCCAGCAGTGAGCAGGCTGATTCACCCCTCCACTTT,CASSEQADSPLHF
NA,TRBJ1-5,TRBV30,NA,TGTGCCTGGAGTGTCGGTAGTAGCAATCAGCCCCAGCATTTT,CAWSVGSSNQPQHF
TRBD2,TRBJ2-3,TRBV9,NA,TGTGCCAGCAGCGCCCGACTAGCGGGAGCAGATACGCAGTATTTT,CASSARLAGADTQYF